This T cell receptor (beta chain) is from a study of blood T cell repertoires in COVID-19 (dated by TCRdb to about 2020). Regarding the study in general: The collaborator samples originated in the United States, Italy and Spain and spanned the acute and convalescent phases of COVID-19. Samples were obtained from the ongoing ImmuneRACE study (first 160 participants) and from over 1,000 subjects provided by 6 global collaborators. The material from the prospective study consisted of cDNA or gDNA derived from T cells, B-cell-depleted T cells, or PBMCs. Subjects who had been exposed to COVID-19, were actively infected with it, or had recovered from it provided the deeply sampled blood TCRbeta repertoires that made up the dataset. HLA class I and class II types, where available, came from metadata supplied by the sample provider rather than from assay-based typing. Sample metadata almost always included a de-identified subject ID, COVID-19 status, age in years and sex. The repertoires were released in a freely available public database meant as a resource for research on the immune response to SARS-CoV-2.

The CDR3 has 12 amino acids, counting the end cysteine and phenylalanine. Only the CDR3 part of the read is kept: 36 bases, read in frame from the first base. Deletion took 5 bases off V and 1 base off J, with a span of 6 bases between the germline ends. On this clone: It has no known antigen specificity. The input lacks base qualities; no much larger clone sits a single base away. Additional DNA sequences in this sample encode the identical CDR3.

What the research found in general, with its limitations: Clinical and demographic metadata were provided uncurated, with the amount varying by source and participant.

The immunoSEQ Assay, a bias-controlled multiplex PCR, was used to amplify TCRbeta CDR3 regions from genomic DNA. The original pipeline was this. Within the assay, amplification of reference gene primers was used to estimate how many nucleated cells each sample contained. To quantify the absolute abundance of each unique TCRbeta CDR3 rearrangement, sequence reads were collapsed and filtered. Productive Simpson clonality was computed per sample as the square root of Simpson's diversity index over productive rearrangements. TCRdb's version of the immuneACCESS table is confined to in-frame rearrangements and falls short of the full clone set. An unresolved V gene accounts for under half of the shortfall where checked; the remainder is of unknown origin. That table furnishes V, J and clone size, whereas the DNA furnished D and trimming. The sample table contains under 250,000 clones; only one count was recorded for roughly nine tenths of them. Around 3.2% of the sample is taken by the ten largest.

Participants in the prospective study were aged 18 to 89 years, lived in 20 to 30 United States geographic areas, and enrolled through a virtual design. In the prospective study, participants were assigned to cohorts based on the clinical history participants reported in a screening survey and a study questionnaire. In the prospective study, mobile phlebotomists collected whole blood, serum and a nasopharyngeal or oropharyngeal swab from each participant. Over a roughly 2-month period, participants in the prospective study had the option of providing additional blood draws and questionnaires. Prospective study blood samples were shipped either frozen or at room temperature before DNA extraction.

The TCR was taken from a young woman in a cohort exposed to, infected with or recovered from COVID-19 (not recorded which). The chain links TRBV12-3 or TRBV12-4 with TRBJ2-7; the D gene remains uncertain. What was sequenced was PBMCs or T cells enriched from blood (not recorded which). The CDR3 protein sequence reads: CASSPSSYEQYF. The DNA sequence is TGTGCCAGCAGTCCTTCTTCCTACGAGCAGTACTTC.